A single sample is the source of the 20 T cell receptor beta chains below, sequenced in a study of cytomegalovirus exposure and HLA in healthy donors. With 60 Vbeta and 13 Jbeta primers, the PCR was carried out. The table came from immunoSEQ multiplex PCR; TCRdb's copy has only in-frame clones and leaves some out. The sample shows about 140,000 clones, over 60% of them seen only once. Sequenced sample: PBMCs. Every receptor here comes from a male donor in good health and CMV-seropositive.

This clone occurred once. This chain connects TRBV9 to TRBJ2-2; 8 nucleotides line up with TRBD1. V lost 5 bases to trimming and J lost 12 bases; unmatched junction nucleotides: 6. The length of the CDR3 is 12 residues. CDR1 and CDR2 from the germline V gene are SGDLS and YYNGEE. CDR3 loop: CASSGQGLQLFF. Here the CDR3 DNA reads TGTGCCAGCAGTGGACAGGGTTTGCAGCTGTTTTTT.

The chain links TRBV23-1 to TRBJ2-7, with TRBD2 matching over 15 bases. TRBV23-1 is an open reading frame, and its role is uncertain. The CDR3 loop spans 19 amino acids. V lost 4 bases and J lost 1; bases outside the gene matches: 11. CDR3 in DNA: TGCGCCAGCAGTCCCGTCGGACTAGCGGGAGGGGCGAGATCCTACGAGCAGTACTTC. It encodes CASSPVGLAGGARSYEQYF.

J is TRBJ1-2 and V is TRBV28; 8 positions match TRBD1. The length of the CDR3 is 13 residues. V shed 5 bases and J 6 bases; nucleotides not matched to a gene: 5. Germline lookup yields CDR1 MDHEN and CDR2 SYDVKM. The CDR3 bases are TGTGCCAGCAGTCTCGGACAGGGCCATGGCTACACCTTC. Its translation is CASSLGQGHGYTF.

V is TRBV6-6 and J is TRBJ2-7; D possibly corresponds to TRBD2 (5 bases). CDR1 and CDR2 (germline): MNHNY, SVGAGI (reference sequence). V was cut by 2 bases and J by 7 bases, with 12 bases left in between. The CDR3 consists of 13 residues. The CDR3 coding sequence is TGTGCCAGCAGTTACCCGACTATAGGAGAGCAGTACTTC. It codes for CASSYPTIGEQYF.

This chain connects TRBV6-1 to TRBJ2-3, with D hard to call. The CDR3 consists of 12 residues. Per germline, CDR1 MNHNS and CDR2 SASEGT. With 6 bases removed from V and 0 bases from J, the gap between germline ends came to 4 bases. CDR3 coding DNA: TGTGCCAGCAGGAGGAGCACAGATACGCAGTATTTT. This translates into CASRRSTDTQYF.

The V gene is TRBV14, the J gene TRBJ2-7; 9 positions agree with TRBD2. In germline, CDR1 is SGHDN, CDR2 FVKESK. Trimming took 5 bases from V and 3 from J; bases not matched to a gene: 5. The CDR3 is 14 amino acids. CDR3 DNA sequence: TGTGCCAGCAGCTATAGCGGGAGCGACTACGAGCAGTACTTC. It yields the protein CASSYSGSDYEQYF.

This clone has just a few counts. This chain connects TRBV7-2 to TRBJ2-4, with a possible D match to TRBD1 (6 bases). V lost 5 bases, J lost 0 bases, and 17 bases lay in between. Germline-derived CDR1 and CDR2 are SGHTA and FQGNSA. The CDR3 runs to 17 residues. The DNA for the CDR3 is TGTGCCAGCAGCCGCGAGTTCAGGGGATCAGCCAAAAACATTCAGTACTTC. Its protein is CASSREFRGSAKNIQYF.

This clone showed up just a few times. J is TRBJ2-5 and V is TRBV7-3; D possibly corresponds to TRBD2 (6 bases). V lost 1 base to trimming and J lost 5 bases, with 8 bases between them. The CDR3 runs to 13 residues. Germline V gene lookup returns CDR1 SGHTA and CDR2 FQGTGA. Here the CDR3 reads CASSLIGSETQYF. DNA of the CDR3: TGTGCCAGCAGCTTAATCGGGAGTGAGACCCAGTACTTC.

CDR3: CAIATSSGEQYF. CDR3 nucleotide sequence: TGTGCCATCGCGACTAGTTCAGGCGAGCAGTACTTC. The V call is TRBV19, the J call TRBJ2-7, with a weak D call TRBD2 (6 bases). V gave up 10 bases and J gave up 6 bases, with 16 bases separating them. From germline, CDR1 is LNHDA and CDR2 SQIVND (reference sequence). This CDR3 is built from 12 residues.

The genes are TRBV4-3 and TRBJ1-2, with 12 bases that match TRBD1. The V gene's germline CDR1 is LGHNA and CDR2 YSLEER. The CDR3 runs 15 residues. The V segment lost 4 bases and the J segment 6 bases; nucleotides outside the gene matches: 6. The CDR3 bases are TGCGCCAGCAGCCCCGGGACAGGGGGCTCAGATGGCTACACCTTC. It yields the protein CASSPGTGGSDGYTF.

CDR3 coding DNA: TGTGCCAGCAGCTCCCCCGTAGCGGGGGTTCTTTCTAGCACAGATACGCAGTATTTT. Its protein product is CASSSPVAGVLSSTDTQYF. The V gene is TRBV7-9, the J gene TRBJ2-3; 9 nucleotides align to TRBD2. Germline CDR1 is SEHNR and CDR2 is FQNEAQ (reference sequence). With V trimmed by 4 bases and J by 0 bases, 14 bases remained unmatched. CDR3 length: 19 residues.

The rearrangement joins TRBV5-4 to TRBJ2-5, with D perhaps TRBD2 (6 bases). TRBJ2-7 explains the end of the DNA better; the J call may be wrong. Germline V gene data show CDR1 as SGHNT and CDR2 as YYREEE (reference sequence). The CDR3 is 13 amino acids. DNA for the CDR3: TGTGCCAGCAGCGAGGGACTCGCCTACGAGCAGTACTTC. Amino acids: CASSEGLAYEQYF.

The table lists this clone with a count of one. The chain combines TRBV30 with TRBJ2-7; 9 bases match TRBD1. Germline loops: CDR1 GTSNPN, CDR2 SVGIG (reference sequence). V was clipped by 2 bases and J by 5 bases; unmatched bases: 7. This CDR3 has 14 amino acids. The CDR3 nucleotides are TGTGCCTGGAGTATCGGACAGGGGATGCACGAGCAGTACTTC. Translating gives CAWSIGQGMHEQYF.

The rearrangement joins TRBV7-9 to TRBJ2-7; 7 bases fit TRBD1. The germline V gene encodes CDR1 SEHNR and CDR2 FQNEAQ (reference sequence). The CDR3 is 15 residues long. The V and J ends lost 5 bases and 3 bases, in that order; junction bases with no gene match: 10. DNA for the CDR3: TGTGCCAGCAGCGGAAGGGGGCCCCTTCACTACGAGCAGTACTTC. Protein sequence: CASSGRGPLHYEQYF.

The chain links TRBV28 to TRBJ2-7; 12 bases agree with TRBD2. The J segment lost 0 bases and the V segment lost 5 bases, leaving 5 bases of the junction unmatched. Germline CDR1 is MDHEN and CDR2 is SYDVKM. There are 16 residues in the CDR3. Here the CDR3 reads CASSDLAGGDSYEQYF. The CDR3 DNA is TGTGCCAGCAGTGATCTAGCGGGGGGGGACTCCTACGAGCAGTACTTC.

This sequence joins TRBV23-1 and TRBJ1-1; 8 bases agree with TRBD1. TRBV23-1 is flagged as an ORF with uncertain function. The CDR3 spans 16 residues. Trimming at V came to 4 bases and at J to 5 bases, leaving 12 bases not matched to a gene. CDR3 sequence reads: CASSRDRGSLGTEAFF. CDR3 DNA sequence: TGCGCCAGCAGTCGAGACAGGGGTTCACTGGGAACTGAAGCTTTCTTT.

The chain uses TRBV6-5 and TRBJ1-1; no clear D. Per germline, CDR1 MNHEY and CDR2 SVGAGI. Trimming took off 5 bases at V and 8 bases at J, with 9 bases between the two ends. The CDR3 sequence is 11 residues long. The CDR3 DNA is TGTGCCAGCAGTACCACAGACGAAGCTTTCTTT. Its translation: CASSTTDEAFF.

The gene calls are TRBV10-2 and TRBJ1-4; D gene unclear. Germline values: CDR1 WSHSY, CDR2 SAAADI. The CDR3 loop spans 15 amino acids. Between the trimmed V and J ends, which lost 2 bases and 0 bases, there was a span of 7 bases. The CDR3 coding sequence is TGCGCCAGCAGTGAGACGGAGGCAACTAATGAAAAACTGTTTTTT. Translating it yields CASSETEATNEKLFF.

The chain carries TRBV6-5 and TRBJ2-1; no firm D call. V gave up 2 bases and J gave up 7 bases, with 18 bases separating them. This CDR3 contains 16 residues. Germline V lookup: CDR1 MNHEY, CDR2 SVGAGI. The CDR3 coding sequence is TGTGCCAGCAGTTACATTACCGTAGTAGAGAGGAATGAGCAGTTCTTC. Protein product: CASSYITVVERNEQFF.

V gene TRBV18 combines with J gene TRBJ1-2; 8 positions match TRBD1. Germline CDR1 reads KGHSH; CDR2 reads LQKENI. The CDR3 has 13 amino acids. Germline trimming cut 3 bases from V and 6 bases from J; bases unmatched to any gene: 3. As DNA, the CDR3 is TGTGCCAGCTCACCTGGACAGGGTGATGGCTACACCTTC. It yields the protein CASSPGQGDGYTF. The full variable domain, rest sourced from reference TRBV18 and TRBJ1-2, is NAGVMQNPRHLVRRRGQEARLRCSPMKGHSHVYWYRQLPEEGLKFMVYLQKENIIDESGMPKERFSAEFPKEGPSILRIQQVVRGDSAAYFCASSPGQGDGYTFGSGTRLTVV.